This TCR beta chain was found in a study of blood T cell repertoires in COVID-19. Overall study: From T cells, B-cell-depleted T cells, or PBMCs came the material, which was cDNA or gDNA.

Authors' processing steps: Quantification of nucleated cells was approximated via reference gene primer amplification. Sequencing used immunoSEQ multiplex PCR; TCRdb keeps in-frame clones, though not all of them. V, J and clone size derive from that table, while D and trimming were established from the DNA sequence. The data contain roughly 160,000 clones, about four fifths of them singletons. V was clipped by 0 bases and J by 1 base, with 13 bases between them. Germline loops: CDR1 LNHDA, CDR2 SQIVND (reference sequence). The CDR3 has 16 amino acids. The clonotype originates from a man between 18 and 35 years old with active or convalescent COVID-19. The V gene is TRBV19, the J gene TRBJ2-7, with a tentative D call TRBD1 (6 bases). The sequenced sample was peripheral blood. The CDR3 DNA sequence: TGTGCCAGTAGTATAGATGGGACACGACATTCCTACGAGCAGTACTTC. Translation gives CASSIDGTRHSYEQYF.